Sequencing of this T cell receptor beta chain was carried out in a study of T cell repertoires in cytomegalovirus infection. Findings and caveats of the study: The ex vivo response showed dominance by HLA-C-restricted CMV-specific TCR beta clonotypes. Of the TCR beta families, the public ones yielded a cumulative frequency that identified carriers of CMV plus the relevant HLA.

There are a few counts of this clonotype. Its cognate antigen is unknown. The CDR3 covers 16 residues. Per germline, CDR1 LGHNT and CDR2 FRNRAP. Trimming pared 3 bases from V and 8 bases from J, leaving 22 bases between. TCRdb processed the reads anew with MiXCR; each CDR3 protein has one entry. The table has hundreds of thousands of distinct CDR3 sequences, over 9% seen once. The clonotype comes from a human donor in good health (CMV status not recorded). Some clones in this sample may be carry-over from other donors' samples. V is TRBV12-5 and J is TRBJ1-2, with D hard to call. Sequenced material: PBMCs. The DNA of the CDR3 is TGTGCTAGTGGTTTCACTCCGGACCCAACCCAGAGGGGCTACACCTTC. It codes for CASGFTPDPTQRGYTF. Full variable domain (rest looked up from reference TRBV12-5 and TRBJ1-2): DARVTQTPRHKVTEMGQEVTMRCQPILGHNTVFWYRQTMMQGLELLAYFRNRAPLDDSGMPKDRFSAEMPDATLATLKIQPSEPRDSAVYFCASGFTPDPTQRGYTFGSGTRLTVV.